One sample yielded the 9 T cell receptor beta chains listed below, sequenced in a study of response to subunit inactivated influenza vaccine. From the RT-PCR reads, TCRdb called clonotypes with MiXCR, one entry per CDR3 protein. The data hold more than 600,000 distinct CDR3 sequences, with approximately 18% observed a single time. The starting material was PBMCs from blood, obtained roughly 5 days after vaccination. Every receptor here comes from a man aged 50 to 60 who received an inactivated influenza vaccine.

In this sample, this clonotype turned up a few times. The chain employs TRBV29-1 and TRBJ2-7; D not resolved. V was shortened by 3 bases and J by 2 bases, with 8 bases between the two germline ends. Germline CDR1 is SQVTM and CDR2 is ANQGSEA. The CDR3 runs 12 residues. CDR3 DNA: TGCAGCGTTGAGGGGTCCCCCTACGAGCAGTACTTC. Protein: CSVEGSPYEQYF.

The chain carries TRBV29-1 and TRBJ2-7; D could derive from TRBD1 or TRBD2 (5 bases each). Trimming shortened V by 3 bases and J by 6 bases, and 15 bases separated the two germline ends. Germline CDR1 SQVTM, CDR2 ANQGSEA. The CDR3 is 13 amino acids. The CDR3 spells CSVDGPGTGEQYF. The CDR3 DNA is TGCAGCGTTGATGGCCCGGGGACCGGCGAGCAGTACTTC.

The rearrangement uses TRBV13 and TRBJ1-2; TRBD1 matches 7 bases. The V gene's germline CDR1 is PRHDT and CDR2 FYEKMQ (reference sequence). The V segment lost 4 bases and the J segment 0 bases; nucleotides outside the gene matches: 2. This CDR3 is 14 amino acids long. The CDR3 DNA is TGTGCCAGCAGCTCGGGACAGTCTAACTATGGCTACACCTTC. Translating it yields CASSSGQSNYGYTF. The full variable domain, in which reference TRBV13 and TRBJ1-2 provide the parts outside the CDR3, is AAGVIQSPRHLIKEKRETATLKCYPIPRHDTVYWYQQGPGQDPQFLISFYEKMQSDKGSIPDRFSAQQFSDYHSELNMSSLELGDSALYFCASSSGQSNYGYTFGSGTRLTVV.

This clonotype was seen repeatedly, ten times or more. The chain couples TRBV20-1 to TRBJ1-5; D unresolved. CDR1 is DFQATT and CDR2 is SNEGSKA in the germline V gene (reference sequence). Trimming took 2 bases from V and 0 from J, leaving 8 bases between them. The CDR3 is made up of 14 amino acids. This CDR3 is CSARRGISNQPQHF. As DNA, the CDR3 is TGCAGTGCTAGACGAGGGATTAGCAATCAGCCCCAGCATTTT.

The table lists this clonotype with a count of one. J is TRBJ2-7 and V is TRBV7-8; 11 nucleotides align to TRBD2. The CDR3 extends over 16 amino acids. CDR1 and CDR2 (germline): SGHVS, FQNEAQ. V was clipped by 5 bases and J by 1 base; unmatched bases: 7. The CDR3 sequence is CASSRSRTSGSYEQYF. The CDR3 DNA is TGTGCCAGCAGCCGCTCCCGGACTAGCGGGTCCTACGAGCAGTACTTC.

The chain is built from TRBV7-2 and TRBJ2-7, with 9 nucleotides matching TRBD2. Trimming took 4 bases from V and 1 from J; bases not matched to a gene: 8. Germline V gene sequence: CDR1 SGHTA, CDR2 FQGNSA. The CDR3 is made up of 16 amino acids. The CDR3 DNA sequence: TGTGCCAGCAGCTCCCCGGATACTAGCGGGTCCTACGAGCAGTACTTC. Residues: CASSSPDTSGSYEQYF. Supplemented by reference TRBV7-2 and TRBJ2-7, the full variable domain reads GAGVSQSPSNKVTEKGKDVELRCDPISGHTALYWYRQSLGQGLEFLIYFQGNSAPDKSGLPSDRFSAERTGGSVSTLTIQRTQQEDSAVYLCASSSPDTSGSYEQYFGPGTRLTVT.

The chain uses TRBV28 and TRBJ2-1, with a weak D call TRBD1 (6 bases). CDR1 and CDR2 (germline): MDHEN, SYDVKM. This CDR3 spans 12 amino acids. V dropped 5 bases and J dropped 10 bases, with 12 bases sitting between them. CDR3 sequence (DNA): TGTGCCAGCAGTGAGCTACAGGGAGAGCAGTTCTTC. This translates into CASSELQGEQFF.

This clonotype occurred a few times. This CDR3 reads CASTVQGSSYNSPLHF. In DNA form, the CDR3 reads TGTGCCAGTACCGTCCAGGGGAGCTCCTATAATTCACCCCTCCACTTT. The chain employs TRBV2 and TRBJ1-6; the D gene is possibly TRBD1 (6 bases). In germline, CDR1 is SNHLY, CDR2 FYNNEI. The CDR3 length is 16 residues. The V gene lost 9 bases and the J gene lost 0 bases, with 15 bases spanning the gap. Combining the CDR3 with reference TRBV2 and TRBJ1-6 gives the whole variable domain EPEVTQTPSHQVTQMGQEVILRCVPISNHLYFYWYRQILGQKVEFLVSFYNNEISEKSEIFDDQFSVERPDGSNFTLKIRSTKLEDSAMYFCASTVQGSSYNSPLHFGNGTRLTVT.

The V and J genes are TRBV11-2 and TRBJ2-4; D possibly corresponds to TRBD2 (6 bases). Trimming cost V 5 bases and J 1 base, with 18 bases left between them. Looked up from germline, CDR1 is SGHAT and CDR2 is FQNNGV. This CDR3 comprises 17 residues. The CDR3 region has the DNA TGTGCCAGCAGCCCCCGAATGACTAGACCTGCCAAAAACATTCAGTACTTC. Translated: CASSPRMTRPAKNIQYF.